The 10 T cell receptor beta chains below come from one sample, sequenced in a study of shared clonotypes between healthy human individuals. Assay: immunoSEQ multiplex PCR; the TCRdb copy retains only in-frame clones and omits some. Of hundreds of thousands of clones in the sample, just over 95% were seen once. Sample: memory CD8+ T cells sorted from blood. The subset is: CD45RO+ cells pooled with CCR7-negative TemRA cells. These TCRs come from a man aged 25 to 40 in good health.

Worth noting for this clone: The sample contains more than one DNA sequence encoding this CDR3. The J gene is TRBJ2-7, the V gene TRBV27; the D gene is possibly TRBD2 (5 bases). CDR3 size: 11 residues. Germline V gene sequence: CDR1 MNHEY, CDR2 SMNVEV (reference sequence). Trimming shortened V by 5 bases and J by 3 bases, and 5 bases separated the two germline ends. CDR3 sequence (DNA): TGTGCCAGCAGTCGGGGCTACGAGCAGTACTTC. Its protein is CASSRGYEQYF.

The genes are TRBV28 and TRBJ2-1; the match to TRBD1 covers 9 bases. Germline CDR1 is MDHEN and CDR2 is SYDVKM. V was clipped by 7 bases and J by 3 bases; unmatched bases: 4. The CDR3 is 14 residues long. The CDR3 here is CASKTGGFYNEQFF. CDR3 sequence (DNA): TGTGCCAGCAAGACAGGGGGTTTCTACAATGAGCAGTTCTTC.

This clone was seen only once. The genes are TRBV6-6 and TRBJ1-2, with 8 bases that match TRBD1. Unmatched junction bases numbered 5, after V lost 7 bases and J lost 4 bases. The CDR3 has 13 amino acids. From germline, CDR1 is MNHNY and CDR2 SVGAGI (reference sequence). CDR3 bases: TGTGCCAGCACCCTTACAGGGGGCTATGGCTACACCTTC. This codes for CASTLTGGYGYTF.

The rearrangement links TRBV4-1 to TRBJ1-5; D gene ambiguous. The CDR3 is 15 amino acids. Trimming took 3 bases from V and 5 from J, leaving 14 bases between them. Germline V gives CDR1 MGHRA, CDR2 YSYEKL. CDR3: CASSHIEEGYQPQHF. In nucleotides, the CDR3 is TGCGCCAGCAGCCATATTGAGGAAGGTTATCAGCCCCAGCATTTT.

DNA of the CDR3: TGCGCCAGCAGTGAAGTCGGCAGCGGGGAGCAGTACTTC. This sequence encodes CASSEVGSGEQYF. This sequence joins TRBV10-1 and TRBJ2-7, with D possibly being TRBD2 (6 bases). Per germline, CDR1 WNHNN and CDR2 SYGVQD (reference sequence). This CDR3 comprises 13 residues. Trimming removed 3 bases at V and 7 bases at J, with 13 bases between.

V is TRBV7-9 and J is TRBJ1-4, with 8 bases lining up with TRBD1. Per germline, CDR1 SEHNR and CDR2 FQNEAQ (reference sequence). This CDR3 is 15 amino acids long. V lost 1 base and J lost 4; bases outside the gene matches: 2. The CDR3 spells CASSLGTGFNEKLFF. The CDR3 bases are TGTGCCAGCAGCTTAGGGACAGGGTTTAATGAAAAACTGTTTTTT.

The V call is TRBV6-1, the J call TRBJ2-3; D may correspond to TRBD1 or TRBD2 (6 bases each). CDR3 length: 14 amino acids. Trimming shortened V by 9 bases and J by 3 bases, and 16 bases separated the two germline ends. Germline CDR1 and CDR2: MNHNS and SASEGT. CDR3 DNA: TGTGCCAGTAGGAGGGGGTTTGGGACAGATACGCAGTATTTT. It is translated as CASRRGFGTDTQYF.

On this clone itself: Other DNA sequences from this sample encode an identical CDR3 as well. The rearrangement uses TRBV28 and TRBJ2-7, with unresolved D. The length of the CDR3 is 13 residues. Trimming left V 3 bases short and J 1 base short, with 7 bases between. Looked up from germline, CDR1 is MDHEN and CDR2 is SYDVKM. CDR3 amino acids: CASSLGGSYEQYF. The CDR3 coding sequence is TGTGCCAGCAGTTTGGGCGGTTCCTACGAGCAGTACTTC.

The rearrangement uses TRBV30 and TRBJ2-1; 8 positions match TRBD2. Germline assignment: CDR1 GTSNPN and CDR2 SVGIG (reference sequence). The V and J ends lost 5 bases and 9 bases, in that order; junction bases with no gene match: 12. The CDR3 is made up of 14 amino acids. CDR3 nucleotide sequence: TGTGCCTGGGACATAAGCGGGAGAAGAACTGAGCAGTTCTTC. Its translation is CAWDISGRRTEQFF. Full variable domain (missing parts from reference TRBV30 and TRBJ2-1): SQTIHQWPATLVQPVGSPLSLECTVEGTSNPNLYWYRQAAGRGLQLLFYSVGIGQISSEVPQNLSASRPQDRQFILSSKKLLLSDSGFYLCAWDISGRRTEQFFGPGTRLTVL.

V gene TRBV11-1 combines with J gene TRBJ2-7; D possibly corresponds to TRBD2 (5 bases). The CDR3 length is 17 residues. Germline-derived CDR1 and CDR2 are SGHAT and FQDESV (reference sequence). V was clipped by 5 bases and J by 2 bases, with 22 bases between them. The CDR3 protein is CASSPTLVASRTYEQYF. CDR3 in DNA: TGTGCCAGCAGCCCCACTCTGGTGGCTAGCCGAACCTACGAGCAGTACTTC.